A single sample gave rise to the 27 T cell receptor beta chains below, sequenced in a study of OX40 agonist ivuxolimab in advanced cancers. Profiling relied on immunoSEQ multiplex PCR, and the TCRdb table lists in-frame clones only, not all of them. The sample lists 40,000 to 55,000 clones; 91% were seen once. The material sequenced was CD4+ or CD8+ T cells sorted from blood, taken in a trial of the OX40 agonist ivuxolimab. The receptor set was obtained from an adult with an advanced solid tumor such as melanoma, head and neck, liver or kidney cancer.

The gene calls are TRBV29-1 and TRBJ2-1, with TRBD2 matching 14 bases. V shed 1 base, J shed 0 bases, and the junction held 11 bases outside the gene matches. CDR1 is SQVTM, CDR2 ANQGSEA, per germline. The CDR3 sequence is 20 residues long. The chain's CDR3 is CSVEGVPGTSGRSSYNEQFF. The CDR3 nucleotides read TGCAGCGTTGAAGGAGTCCCCGGGACTAGCGGGAGAAGCTCCTACAATGAGCAGTTCTTC.

The chain links TRBV6-6 to TRBJ1-2, with 8 bases fitting TRBD1. The CDR3 is 13 residues long. The junction had 4 bases not matched to a gene; V was cut back by 2 bases and J by 8 bases. Germline V gene lookup returns CDR1 MNHNY and CDR2 SVGAGI (reference sequence). The CDR3 nucleotides are TGTGCCAGCAGTTACCTACAGGGGGAGGGCTACACCTTC. Translated: CASSYLQGEGYTF.

The rearrangement links TRBV4-3 to TRBJ2-7; the match to TRBD2 covers 7 bases. Germline assignment: CDR1 LGHNA and CDR2 YSLEER. The CDR3 extends over 16 amino acids. Trimming at V came to 2 bases and at J to 5 bases, leaving 12 bases not matched to a gene. The CDR3 loop reads CASSQSIGLVLNEQYF. In DNA form, the CDR3 reads TGCGCCAGCAGCCAAAGTATAGGACTAGTACTCAACGAGCAGTACTTC.

This chain connects TRBV5-1 to TRBJ1-4; possibly TRBD1 for D (6 bases). The germline CDR1 and CDR2 sequences are SGHRS and YFSETQ. This CDR3 contains 15 residues. Trimming pared 0 bases from V and 4 bases from J, leaving 10 bases between. In DNA, the CDR3 is TGCGCCAGCAGCTTGGCGGGGGGCCTTAATGAAAAACTGTTTTTT. This translates into CASSLAGGLNEKLFF.

CDR3 in amino acids: CASSVGGGVEQFF. Here the CDR3 DNA reads TGTGCCAGCAGCGTGGGGGGAGGAGTTGAGCAGTTCTTC. The rearrangement joins TRBV9 to TRBJ2-1; possible D gene TRBD2, 6 bases. Germline CDR1 and CDR2: SGDLS and YYNGEE. Trimming stripped 2 bases from V and 9 bases from J, with 12 bases between. The CDR3 is 13 amino acids.

A note on this clone: The junction shows a germline mismatch at one end, possibly a read error. The chain couples TRBV10-3 to TRBJ2-7; TRBD1 might be the D (6 bases). The length of the CDR3 is 14 residues. CDR1 ENHRY and CDR2 SYGVKD come from the germline V gene. Here the CDR3 reads CASSYSGQPYEQYF. The CDR3, as DNA: TGTGCCAGCAGTTACTCCGGACAGCCCTACGAGCAGTACTTC.

The chain employs TRBV5-4 and TRBJ2-1, with TRBD2 matching 9 bases. Germline CDR1 and CDR2: SGHNT and YYREEE (reference sequence). This CDR3 spans 15 amino acids. With 0 bases clipped from V and 9 bases from J, the junction kept 7 bases outside the gene matches. The CDR3 is CASSLGGTSKSEQFF. The CDR3 DNA sequence: TGTGCCAGCAGCTTGGGTGGGACTAGCAAGTCTGAGCAGTTCTTC.

The chain joins TRBV19 to TRBJ2-1; D is undetermined. CDR3 length: 11 amino acids. Germline CDR1 LNHDA, CDR2 SQIVND (reference sequence). The V end was cut by 7 bases, the J end by 7 bases, with 8 bases between. The CDR3 sequence is CASILGNEQFF. The CDR3 bases are TGTGCCAGTATTTTAGGGAATGAGCAGTTCTTC.

V usage is TRBV30 and J usage is TRBJ2-3; D call uncertain. Per the germline V gene, CDR1 is GTSNPN and CDR2 is SVGIG (reference sequence). The CDR3 spans 14 residues. The V gene lost 0 bases and the J gene lost 1 base, with 8 bases spanning the gap. CDR3 protein: CAWSVLGGTDTQYF. DNA for the CDR3: TGTGCCTGGAGTGTACTTGGCGGCACAGATACGCAGTATTTT.

This clone was seen once. The chain couples TRBV10-3 to TRBJ2-1, with 8 bases lining up with TRBD1. Germline V gene sequence: CDR1 ENHRY, CDR2 SYGVKD. This CDR3 has 15 amino acids. V lost 8 bases, J lost 4 bases, and 10 bases stayed unmatched. The CDR3 region is CAIGKGTGVYNEQFF. The DNA for the CDR3 is TGTGCCATCGGGAAGGGGACAGGAGTATACAATGAGCAGTTCTTC.

This clone was seen a single time. The V and J genes are TRBV30 and TRBJ2-2, with no clear D. The V gene lost 7 bases and the J gene lost 3 bases, with 9 bases spanning the gap. Germline lookup yields CDR1 GTSNPN and CDR2 SVGIG (reference sequence). CDR3 length: 12 residues. CDR3 sequence: CAFGPDTGELFF. For the CDR3, the DNA is TGTGCCTTCGGACCGGACACCGGGGAGCTGTTTTTT.

This clone showed up just once. This chain links TRBV5-4 with TRBJ2-7; TRBD1 aligns across 11 bases. V shed 4 bases, J shed 6 bases, and the junction held 3 bases outside the gene matches. This CDR3 spans 13 amino acids. CDR1 and CDR2 from the germline V gene are SGHNT and YYREEE (reference sequence). The CDR3, as DNA: TGTGCCAGCAGCCGGGGGACAGGGGGCGAGCAGTACTTC. Translated: CASSRGTGGEQYF.

The sample holds one count of this clone. The V call is TRBV7-9, the J call TRBJ2-7; D gene unclear. CDR3 length: 12 amino acids. The ends were cut back, 4 bases at V and 3 bases at J, with 7 bases in the middle. The germline gives CDR1 SEHNR, CDR2 FQNEAQ (reference sequence). CDR3 residues: CASSYADYEQYF. For the CDR3, the DNA is TGTGCCAGCAGCTATGCTGACTACGAGCAGTACTTC. The full variable domain, rest sourced from reference TRBV7-9 and TRBJ2-7, is DTGVSQNPRHKITKRGQNVTFRCDPISEHNRLYWYRQTLGQGPEFLTYFQNEAQLEKSRLLSDRFSAERPKGSFSTLEIQRTEQGDSAMYLCASSYADYEQYFGPGTRLTVT.

The V gene is TRBV15, the J gene TRBJ1-2, with a possible D match to TRBD1 (6 bases). The germline gives CDR1 LNHNV, CDR2 YYDKDF (reference sequence). V shed 3 bases and J shed 2 bases, with 13 bases lying between them. The CDR3 runs to 15 residues. The DNA for the CDR3 is TGTGCCACCAGCAGGGACAGACAACAAAACTATGGCTACACCTTC. Its translation: CATSRDRQQNYGYTF.

The rearrangement uses TRBV19 and TRBJ1-5, with D uncertain. Trimming removed 7 bases at V and 1 base at J, with 14 bases between. Germline V CDR1 and CDR2: LNHDA, SQIVND (reference sequence). The CDR3 is 15 residues long. CDR3: CASTPWSLSNQPQHF. The DNA for the CDR3 is TGTGCCAGTACCCCCTGGAGTTTAAGCAATCAGCCCCAGCATTTT.

The chain employs TRBV5-6 and TRBJ2-7, with TRBD2 matching 9 bases. Germline CDR1 is SGHDT and CDR2 is YYEEEE. The CDR3 is 15 amino acids. V lost 5 bases, J lost 7 bases, and 13 bases stayed unmatched. In nucleotides, the CDR3 is TGTGCCAGCAGTATGGCACCGGCGGGAGGGGGGGAGCAGTACTTC. Translation gives CASSMAPAGGGEQYF.

The chain couples TRBV4-3 to TRBJ2-3; D remains unclear. V was clipped by 0 bases and J by 6 bases, with 13 bases between them. The CDR3 extends over 15 amino acids. Germline V CDR1 and CDR2: LGHNA, YSLEER. In nucleotides, the CDR3 is TGCGCCAGCAGCCAAGAATCGGGCGGACGGGATACGCAGTATTTT. The encoded protein is CASSQESGGRDTQYF.

This clone occurred once. The V and J genes are TRBV11-2 and TRBJ2-7; D remains unclear. The CDR3 totals 14 residues. Looked up from germline, CDR1 is SGHAT and CDR2 is FQNNGV. Trimming took 5 bases from V and 1 from J, leaving 12 bases between them. The CDR3 DNA reads as TGTGCCAGCAGCCCACAGACAACTTCCTACGAGCAGTACTTC. Translating it yields CASSPQTTSYEQYF.

The chain has TRBV4-1 and TRBJ1-1; 7 bases line up with TRBD1. Germline loops: CDR1 MGHRA, CDR2 YSYEKL. Trimming at V came to 0 bases and at J to 11 bases, leaving 9 bases not matched to a gene. This CDR3 contains 14 residues. CDR3 nucleotide sequence: TGCGCCAGCAGCCAAGAAGAGGGGGCCGGGTGGGCTTTCTTT. It is translated as CASSQEEGAGWAFF.

The chain links TRBV30 to TRBJ1-5, with 9 bases matching TRBD1. CDR1 and CDR2 (germline): GTSNPN, SVGIG (reference sequence). Trimming removed 8 bases from V and 1 base from J; junction bases left unmatched: 9. This CDR3 has 15 amino acids. This CDR3 reads CALVVQGASNQPQHF. The CDR3 DNA sequence: TGTGCCCTTGTGGTACAGGGGGCGAGCAATCAGCCCCAGCATTTT.

The V and J genes are TRBV29-1 and TRBJ2-1; 11 nucleotides match TRBD2. With 7 bases clipped from V and 0 bases from J, the junction kept 5 bases outside the gene matches. This CDR3 region has 15 residues. Germline values: CDR1 SQVTM, CDR2 ANQGSEA. CDR3 DNA sequence: TGCAGCGGCACCGGGACTAGCGGCTCCTACAATGAGCAGTTCTTC. Its translation is CSGTGTSGSYNEQFF.

This chain uses TRBV19 with TRBJ2-5; D call uncertain. Trimming shortened V by 0 bases and J by 5 bases, and 10 bases separated the two germline ends. CDR1 is LNHDA, CDR2 SQIVND, per germline (reference sequence). CDR3 length: 14 amino acids. CDR3 nucleotides: TGTGCCAGTAGTATAGACCTGGGAAAGGAGACCCAGTACTTC. Its protein product is CASSIDLGKETQYF.

The chain combines TRBV5-4 with TRBJ2-7, with D possibly matching TRBD1 (6 bases). Trimming removed 2 bases from V and 5 bases from J, with 14 bases in between. The V gene's germline CDR1 is SGHNT and CDR2 YYREEE (reference sequence). The CDR3 runs to 14 residues. The CDR3 spells CASSLQGRVHEQYF. Here the CDR3 DNA reads TGTGCCAGCAGCTTACAGGGAAGGGTCCACGAGCAGTACTTC.

This chain connects TRBV27 to TRBJ1-1; weak D call: TRBD1 (6 bases). This CDR3 comprises 15 residues. CDR1 is MNHEY, CDR2 SMNVEV, per germline (reference sequence). V dropped 0 bases and J dropped 1 base, with 9 bases sitting between them. The CDR3 coding sequence is TGTGCCAGCAGTTTATCTACAGGGCAGAACACTGAAGCTTTCTTT. Protein product: CASSLSTGQNTEAFF.

The chain links TRBV15 to TRBJ1-2, with D unresolved. Trimming pared 5 bases from V and 2 bases from J, leaving 9 bases between. This CDR3 has 13 amino acids. CDR1 and CDR2 from the germline V gene are LNHNV and YYDKDF (reference sequence). CDR3 nucleotides: TGTGCCACCAGCCCTAATAGGAACTATGGCTACACCTTC. Translation gives CATSPNRNYGYTF.

The table lists this clone with a count of one. The chain employs TRBV9 and TRBJ2-5; the D call may be TRBD1 or TRBD2 (6 bases each). Per germline, CDR1 SGDLS and CDR2 YYNGEE. Trimming removed 4 bases at V and 1 base at J, with 14 bases between. CDR3 length equals 15 residues. This CDR3 is CASSPGVAVQETQYF. In nucleotides, the CDR3 is TGTGCCAGCAGCCCAGGGGTAGCGGTCCAAGAGACCCAGTACTTC.

The rearrangement links TRBV7-9 to TRBJ2-5; D is perhaps TRBD1 (6 bases). The CDR3 is made up of 15 amino acids. Germline CDR1 and CDR2: SEHNR and FQNEAQ (reference sequence). V was shortened by 4 bases and J by 0 bases, with 12 bases between the two germline ends. The CDR3 protein is CASSYPGTNQETQYF. The CDR3 DNA sequence: TGTGCCAGCAGCTACCCCGGGACAAACCAAGAGACCCAGTACTTC.